What follows are 6 T cell receptor beta chains derived from one specimen sequenced in a study of cytomegalovirus exposure and HLA in healthy donors. Repertoires were generated with immunoSEQ multiplex PCR, while TCRdb's copy carries only in-frame clones and drops some. This sample carries 200,000 to 250,000 clones, about 87% of them seen once, and the ten largest clones take less than 3%. The sequencing input was PBMCs. These receptors were taken from a man between 18 and 29 years old in good health and CMV-seronegative.

The chain couples TRBV4-3 to TRBJ2-1; TRBD2 matches 7 bases. J was trimmed by 8 bases and V by 1 base; bases with no gene match: 20. This CDR3 region has 19 residues. CDR1 is LGHNA, CDR2 YSLEER, per germline. The CDR3 DNA follows: TGCGCCAGCAGCCAAGGCGGGGCGGGAGATCTACTCCTTTCGTATGAGCAGTTCTTC. Protein: CASSQGGAGDLLLSYEQFF.

The chain recombines TRBV7-2 with TRBJ2-2; 15 nucleotides match TRBD2. CDR1 and CDR2 (germline): SGHTA, FQGNSA. This CDR3 contains 19 residues. Losses at the gene ends were 5 bases for V and 1 base for J; bases not matched to a gene: 8. CDR3 amino acids: CASSLRTSGRGWNTGELFF. The CDR3 coding sequence is TGTGCCAGCAGCCTCCGGACTAGCGGGAGGGGCTGGAACACCGGGGAGCTGTTTTTT.

The chain recombines TRBV28 with TRBJ1-1; D remains unclear. The CDR3 is made up of 11 amino acids. With 7 bases removed from V and 2 bases from J, the gap between germline ends came to 5 bases. Germline-derived CDR1 and CDR2 are MDHEN and SYDVKM. CDR3 in DNA: TGTGCCAGCATCTCCAACACTGAAGCTTTCTTT. Its translation is CASISNTEAFF.

The gene calls are TRBV7-2 and TRBJ2-5; tentative D call: TRBD2 (6 bases). The V gene's germline CDR1 is SGHTA and CDR2 FQGNSA. V was clipped by 5 bases and J by 9 bases, with 13 bases between them. This CDR3 has 12 amino acids. The CDR3 reads CASSDRGEAQYF. In nucleotides, the CDR3 is TGTGCCAGCAGCGATCGAGGGGAGGCCCAGTACTTC.

The chain has TRBV7-9 and TRBJ1-2; TRBD1 agrees at 7 bases. The V and J ends lost 3 bases and 8 bases, in that order; junction bases with no gene match: 9. The CDR3 is 14 residues long. CDR1 and CDR2 (germline): SEHNR, FQNEAQ (reference sequence). CDR3 amino acids: CASSLRPQGDGYTF. For the CDR3, the DNA is TGTGCCAGCAGCTTGAGGCCGCAGGGGGACGGCTACACCTTC.

V gene TRBV7-2 combines with J gene TRBJ2-7; TRBD1 matches 7 bases. The CDR3 spans 14 residues. The germline CDR1 and CDR2 sequences are SGHTA and FQGNSA. V lost 4 bases to trimming and J lost 6 bases; unmatched junction nucleotides: 9. CDR3 residues: CASSSTTGTGEQYF. Here the CDR3 DNA reads TGTGCCAGCAGCTCGACGACAGGGACGGGCGAGCAGTACTTC.